The TCR beta chain under discussion was sequenced for a study of blood T cells in healthy people across ages. The authors ran a second PCR of about 6 to 11 cycles using a sample-barcoded 5' primer and a J-beta primer mix. The yield of each sample was at least 2.5 million CDR3-containing paired-end reads. TCRdb re-derived calls from the 5' RACE reads in MiXCR, one entry per CDR3 protein. This repertoire shows about 1.5 million distinct CDR3 sequences, 42% found once; its top ten account for 7.9%. This clonotype was seen only a few times. Its antigen is not identified. The V end was cut by 2 bases, the J end by 0 bases, with 7 bases between. There are 15 residues in the CDR3. Germline lookup yields CDR1 SEHNR and CDR2 FQNEAQ (reference sequence). Whole-study results and caveats: In the absence of known donor CMV status, changes in expanded clonotypes were possibly confounded.

Per sample, no less than 5.5 micrograms of total RNA were extracted. V usage is TRBV7-9 and J usage is TRBJ2-2; D is uncertain. The source of this sequence is a woman aged 18-29 years in good health. What was sequenced was blood. This CDR3 reads CASSLSGSNTGELFF. The CDR3 DNA reads as TGTGCCAGCAGCTTAAGTGGATCGAACACCGGGGAGCTGTTTTTT.